The sequence of this TCR beta chain was determined in a study of OX40 agonist ivuxolimab in advanced cancers. For the study in its entirety: The costimulatory receptor OX40 (CD134) was targeted by ivuxolimab, a fully human IgG2 agonistic monoclonal antibody. Intravenous ivuxolimab was administered to patients every 2 weeks at six dose levels: 0.01, 0.1, 0.3, 1.5, 3 and 10 mg/kg. Among the roughly 50 dose-escalation patients, around 19 had hepatocellular carcinoma, around 15 melanoma, 9 renal cell carcinoma and 9 head and neck cancer. In the dose-escalation cohort, approximately 80% of patients were male, and the mean age was roughly 60 years with a range of roughly 23 to 79. Prior anti-PD-1, anti-PD-L1 or anti-CTLA-4 therapy was permitted, and about 40% of dose-escalation patients had received checkpoint inhibitors. Partial responses occurred in three dose-escalation patients: two with cutaneous melanoma and one with hepatocellular carcinoma. Peripheral TCRbeta sequencing was intended to test whether TCR sequence diversity was altered and clonal T-cell expansion was caused by ivuxolimab. The paper covers the monotherapy dose-escalation part of the phase I ivuxolimab trial, which included N of about 50 patients.

For sequencing of the TCRbeta CDR3 region, genomic DNA was extracted from the sorted cells. TCRbeta CDR3 regions were sequenced using the immunoSEQ Assay. As stored in TCRdb, this immuneACCESS dataset retains in-frame rearrangements with V and J assigned. A fraction of the clones does not appear; measured against another copy, unresolved V genes explain less than half of the discrepancy, and the remainder lacks a known reason. This sample is represented by more than 85,000 clones; around nine tenths of them were singletons. The ten biggest clones cover roughly 0.31% of the sample. CDR1 and CDR2 (MDHEN, SYDVKM) derive from the germline V gene. The CDR3 numbers 11 residues from cysteine through phenylalanine. Only CDR3 DNA remains: 33 bases, in frame from the first base. Results the study describes overall, beyond this receptor: Partial responders in the 0.1-3.0 mg/kg groups had among the lowest normalized peripheral clonal expansion, especially among CD8+ T cells. Low levels of normalized T-cell clonal expansion were also seen in some nonresponding patients. After ivuxolimab, CD8+ T cells had more expanded clones than CD4+ T cells on average. Which antigens the clonally expanded peripheral T cells were specific for was not determined. At doses of 0.1 to 3.0 mg/kg, clonal expansion of both CD4+ and CD8+ T cells in blood was seen between baseline and week 6.

A word on this clone: Its target antigen remains unknown. Base qualities are missing; no much larger clone stands one base away.

Patients with a history of autoimmune disease or receiving systemic immunosuppression were excluded from the trial. Peripheral blood for TCR sequencing was collected from all dose cohorts at baseline, on cycle 4 day 1, and on cycle 7 day 1. The samples were drawn from a first-in-human, open-label, multicenter phase I dose-escalation trial of ivuxolimab. Adults with locally advanced or metastatic melanoma, renal cell carcinoma, hepatocellular carcinoma or head and neck squamous cell carcinoma were enrolled in the trial. Before TCR sequencing, CD4+ T cells and CD8+ T cells from peripheral blood were sorted into separate populations.

The V and J segments used are TRBV28 and TRBJ2-5; too little of a D gene remains to name it. Judging by the DNA end, TRBJ2-7 fits better; the J call may be wrong. This TCR derives from an adult with an advanced solid tumor such as melanoma, head and neck, liver or kidney cancer. The sequencing here drew on CD4+ or CD8+ T cells sorted from blood, taken in a trial of the OX40 agonist ivuxolimab. In nucleotides, the sequence is TGTGCCAGCAGTTTATGGGCCGAGCAGTACTTC. Protein translation: CASSLWAEQYF.